Following are 10 T cell receptor beta chains from one sample sequenced in a study of CD8 T cells in Susac syndrome. The authors reverse transcribed roughly 0.5 to 1 ug RNA with random hexamers. TCRdb re-derived calls from the immunoSEQ multiplex PCR reads in MiXCR, one entry per CDR3 protein. Of nearly 70,000 distinct CDR3 sequences listed, around 93% are singletons. Sample: CD8+ T cells from PBMCs. These receptor sequences come from a human donor in good health.

The chain combines TRBV27 with TRBJ1-1; 8 positions match TRBD1. The V and J ends lost 3 bases and 5 bases, in that order; junction bases with no gene match: 5. Germline CDR1 and CDR2: MNHEY and SMNVEV (reference sequence). The CDR3 extends over 14 amino acids. This CDR3 is CASSFQGARTEAFF. The DNA for the CDR3 is TGTGCCAGCAGTTTTCAGGGGGCGCGTACTGAAGCTTTCTTT.

The chain combines TRBV6-2 or TRBV6-3 with TRBJ1-1; tentatively, D is TRBD1 (6 bases). The ends were cut back, 6 bases at V and 3 bases at J, with 11 bases in the middle. Germline loops: CDR1 MNHEY, CDR2 SVGEGT. The CDR3 has 13 amino acids. DNA of the CDR3: TGTGCCAGCAGCCCACAGGGATACACTGAAGCTTTCTTT. This codes for CASSPQGYTEAFF.

V is TRBV29-1 and J is TRBJ1-5; D unresolved. The CDR3 covers 13 residues. Trimming removed 0 bases from V and 9 bases from J, with 12 bases in between. Germline V gene sequence: CDR1 SQVTM, CDR2 ANQGSEA. The CDR3 bases are TGCAGCGTTGAAGATGGACCGTCACGGCCCCAGCATTTT. Translation gives CSVEDGPSRPQHF.

The chain employs TRBV29-1 and TRBJ2-3; D remains ambiguous. There are 12 residues in the CDR3. The V gene's germline CDR1 is SQVTM and CDR2 ANQGSEA. Trimming took 6 bases from V and 2 from J, leaving 9 bases between them. This CDR3 is CSVDIATDTQYF. For the CDR3, the DNA is TGCAGCGTGGATATTGCCACAGATACGCAGTATTTT.

V and J are TRBV28 and TRBJ2-3, with TRBD1 matching over 7 bases. Germline V gene sequence: CDR1 MDHEN, CDR2 SYDVKM. V was pared by 1 base and J by 5 bases, with 0 bases of the junction left unmatched. This CDR3 region has 13 residues. The CDR3 loop reads CASSLYRGDTQYF. The CDR3 DNA is TGTGCCAGCAGTTTATACAGGGGAGATACGCAGTATTTT.

This chain uses TRBV5-1 with TRBJ2-2, with 9 bases matching TRBD2. Germline CDR1 and CDR2: SGHRS and YFSETQ. V was clipped by 6 bases and J by 2 bases; unmatched bases: 2. The CDR3 length is 14 residues. CDR3 loop: CASTSGANTGELFF. CDR3 bases: TGCGCCAGCACTAGCGGGGCCAACACCGGGGAGCTGTTTTTT.

The genes are TRBV25-1 and TRBJ2-5; perhaps TRBD2 as D (5 bases). This CDR3 is built from 14 residues. V dropped 3 bases and J dropped 3 bases, with 11 bases sitting between them. In germline, CDR1 is MGHDK, CDR2 SYGVNS. Here the CDR3 reads CASSESEEEETQYF. The CDR3 coding sequence is TGTGCCAGCAGTGAGTCGGAGGAAGAAGAGACCCAGTACTTC.

This clonotype was recorded only once. This chain connects TRBV28 to TRBJ1-5; D not certain. CDR3 size: 15 residues. Trimming stripped 6 bases from V and 7 bases from J, with 19 bases between. CDR1 is MDHEN and CDR2 is SYDVKM in the germline V gene. CDR3 coding DNA: TGTGCCAGCAGCACGGACGTGGAGCGAGAACAGCCCCAGCATTTT. It encodes CASSTDVEREQPQHF.

The V gene is TRBV7-9, the J gene TRBJ1-1; D ambiguous. With 9 bases removed from V and 4 bases from J, the gap between germline ends came to 15 bases. This CDR3 is 13 amino acids long. Germline values: CDR1 SEHNR, CDR2 FQNEAQ (reference sequence). CDR3 nucleotides: TGTGCCAGTAGTCTCGGGGTGGGCACTGAAGCTTTCTTT. As protein: CASSLGVGTEAFF.

The chain employs TRBV29-1 and TRBJ2-5; perhaps TRBD2 as D (6 bases). The germline V and J ends were trimmed by 4 bases and 2 bases, with 14 bases remaining between them. The germline gives CDR1 SQVTM, CDR2 ANQGSEA. There are 14 residues in the CDR3. The CDR3 loop reads CSVGRGLEQETQYF. CDR3 coding DNA: TGCAGCGTTGGAAGGGGACTCGAGCAAGAGACCCAGTACTTC.